The source of this T cell receptor beta chain is a study of regulatory dendritic cells for organ transplantation. This clone was picked up one time. What it recognizes is unknown. Allogeneic regulatory or mature dendritic cells were co-cultured for less than six days with CFSE-labeled sorted T cells at 1:10. Assay: immunoSEQ multiplex PCR; the TCRdb copy retains only in-frame clones and omits some. The repertoire holds some 18,000 clones, with 70% to 85% as singletons. The TCR sequence derives from a human donor in good health. Sequencing input: memory CD4+ T cells from blood cultured with regulatory dendritic cells. Stated subset: CD45RO+ memory T cells.

In DNA, the CDR3 is TGTGCCAGCAGTGAAGCACTAGAACCTGGAAAACTGTTTTTT. This encodes CASSEALEPGKLFF. J is TRBJ1-4 and V is TRBV6-1; no reliable D call. Per germline, CDR1 MNHNS and CDR2 SASEGT. The CDR3 runs to 14 residues. Trimming removed 0 bases at V and 10 bases at J, with 12 bases between.